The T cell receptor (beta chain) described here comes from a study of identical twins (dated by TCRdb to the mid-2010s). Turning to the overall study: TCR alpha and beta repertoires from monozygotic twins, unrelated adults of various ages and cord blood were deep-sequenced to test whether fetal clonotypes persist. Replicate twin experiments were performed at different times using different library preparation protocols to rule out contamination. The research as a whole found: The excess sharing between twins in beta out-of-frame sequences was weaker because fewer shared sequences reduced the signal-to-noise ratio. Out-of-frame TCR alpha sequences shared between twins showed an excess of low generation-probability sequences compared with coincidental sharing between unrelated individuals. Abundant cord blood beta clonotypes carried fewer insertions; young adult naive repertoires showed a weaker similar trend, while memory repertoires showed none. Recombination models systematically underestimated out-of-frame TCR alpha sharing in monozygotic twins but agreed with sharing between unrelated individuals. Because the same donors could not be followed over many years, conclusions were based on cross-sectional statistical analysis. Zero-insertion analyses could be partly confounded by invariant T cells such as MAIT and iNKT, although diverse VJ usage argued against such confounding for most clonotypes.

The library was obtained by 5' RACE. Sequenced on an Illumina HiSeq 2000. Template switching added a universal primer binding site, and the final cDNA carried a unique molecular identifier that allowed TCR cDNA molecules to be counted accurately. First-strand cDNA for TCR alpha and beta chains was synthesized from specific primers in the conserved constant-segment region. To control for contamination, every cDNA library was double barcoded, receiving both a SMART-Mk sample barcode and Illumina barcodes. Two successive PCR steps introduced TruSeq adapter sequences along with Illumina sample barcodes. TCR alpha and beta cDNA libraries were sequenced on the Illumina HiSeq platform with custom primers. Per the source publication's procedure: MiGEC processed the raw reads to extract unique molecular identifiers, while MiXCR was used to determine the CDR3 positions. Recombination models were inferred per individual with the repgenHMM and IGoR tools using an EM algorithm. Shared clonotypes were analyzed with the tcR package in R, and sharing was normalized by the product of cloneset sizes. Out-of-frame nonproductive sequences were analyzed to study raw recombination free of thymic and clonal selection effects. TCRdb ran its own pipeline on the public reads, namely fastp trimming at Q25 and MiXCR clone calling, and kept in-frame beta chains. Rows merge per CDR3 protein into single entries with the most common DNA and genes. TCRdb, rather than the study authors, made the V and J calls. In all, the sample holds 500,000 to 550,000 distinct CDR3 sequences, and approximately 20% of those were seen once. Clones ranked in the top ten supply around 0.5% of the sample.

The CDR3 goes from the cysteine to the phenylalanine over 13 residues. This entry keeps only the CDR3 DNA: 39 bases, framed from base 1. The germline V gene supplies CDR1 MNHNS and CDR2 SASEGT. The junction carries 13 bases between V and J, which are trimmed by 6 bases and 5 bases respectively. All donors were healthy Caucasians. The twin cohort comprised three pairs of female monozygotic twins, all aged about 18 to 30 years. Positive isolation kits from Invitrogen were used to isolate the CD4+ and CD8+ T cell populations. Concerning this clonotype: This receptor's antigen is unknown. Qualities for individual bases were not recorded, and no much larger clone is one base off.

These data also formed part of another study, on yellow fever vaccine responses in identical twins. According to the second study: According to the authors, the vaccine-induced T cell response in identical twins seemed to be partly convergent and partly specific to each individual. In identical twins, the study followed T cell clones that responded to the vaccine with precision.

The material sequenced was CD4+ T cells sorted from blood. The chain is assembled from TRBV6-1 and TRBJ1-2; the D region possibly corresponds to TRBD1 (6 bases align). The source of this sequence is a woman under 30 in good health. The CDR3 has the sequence CASRSSGEYGYTF. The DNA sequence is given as TGTGCCAGCAGGAGCTCAGGGGAGTATGGCTACACCTTC.